Described below is a single T cell receptor beta chain sequence and its context. Its target is not known. The V and J ends lost 7 bases and 0 bases respectively, with 15 bases between them. Germline lookup yields CDR1 SGDLS and CDR2 YYNGEE. The CDR3 has 15 amino acids. This sample is part of a study of shared clonotypes between healthy human individuals. Study-wide results and limits: Naive subsets tended to show greater estimated richness than memory subsets.

Method: immunoSEQ multiplex PCR; TCRdb's copy keeps in-frame clones and lacks some. The data contain roughly 2.2 million clones, 85% to 95% of them seen just once; the ten biggest clones take up 0.3% to 0.45%. The source of this sequence is a man between 18 and 29 years old in good health. Some clones in this sample may be carry-over from other donors' samples. The V gene is TRBV9, the J gene TRBJ2-3; no reliable D call. The sample taken for sequencing was naive CD4+ T cells from PBMCs. Subset in this sample: CD45RA+ positively selected. The CDR3: CASSVADTSTDTQYF. CDR3 coding DNA: TGTGCCAGCTCCGTAGCAGACACTAGCACAGATACGCAGTATTTT.